Given below is one TCR beta chain in context. The antigen remains unidentified. These data come from a study of T cell responses to AZD1222 COVID-19 vaccine. The overall study: Pooled samples include second doses given at about 4 or 12 weeks. Overall study results and limits: Spike-specific TCR breadth and depth both grew after two AZD1222 doses.

Only in-frame clones appear in the TCRdb table, and some are missing; sequencing was by immunoSEQ multiplex PCR. Among some 130,000 clones listed, under 95% were seen once. Per germline, CDR1 SGHTA and CDR2 FQGTGA. V dropped 4 bases and J dropped 8; count of bases not matched to a gene: 5. The CDR3 loop spans 15 amino acids. This clonotype was sampled from an adult in good health. The sample in question was peripheral blood, obtained on day 0 of AZD1222 vaccination. This rearrangement joins TRBV7-3 to TRBJ2-1; 13 bases line up with TRBD2. The DNA of the CDR3 is TGTGCCAGCAGCTCACAGACTAGCGGGAGGCATGAGCAGTTCTTC. Amino acids: CASSSQTSGRHEQFF.